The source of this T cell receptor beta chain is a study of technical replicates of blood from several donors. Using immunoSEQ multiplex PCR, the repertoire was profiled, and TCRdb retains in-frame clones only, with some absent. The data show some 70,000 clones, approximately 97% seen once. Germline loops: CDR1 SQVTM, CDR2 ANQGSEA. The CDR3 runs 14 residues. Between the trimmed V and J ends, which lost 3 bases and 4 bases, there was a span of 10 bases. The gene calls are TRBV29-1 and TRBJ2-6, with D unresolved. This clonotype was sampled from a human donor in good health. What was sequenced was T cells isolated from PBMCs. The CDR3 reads CSVDSVAGANVLTF. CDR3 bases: TGCAGCGTTGACTCAGTGGCCGGGGCCAACGTCCTGACTTTC.